This TCR beta chain appears in the sequencing data of a study of beta chain features in type 1 diabetes. About the research overall: Healthy donors and patients had similar age, gender and cell yields. Points from the study as a whole: For Type 1 diabetes patients, all four CD4+ subsets carried TCRB CDR3s that were moderately but significantly shorter.

This clone was detected only a few times. Its antigen is still unknown. CDR1 and CDR2 (germline): SNHLY, FYNNEI. The V gene lost 6 bases and the J gene lost 5 bases, with 16 bases spanning the gap. This CDR3 has 14 residues. The entirety of the isolated RNA underwent reverse transcription, so expressed TCRB transcripts were sequenced. Generated by immunoSEQ multiplex PCR, the TCRdb table keeps only in-frame clones and is missing some. In the table there are roughly 260,000 clones, roughly a tenth of which are singletons. This receptor was obtained from a man aged 30-40 years with type 1 diabetes. The sample comprised naive CD4+ T cells from blood. This chain links TRBV2 with TRBJ1-1; D possibly corresponds to TRBD1 (6 bases). CDR3 sequence reads: CASSITGSDTEAFF. CDR3 sequence (DNA): TGTGCCAGCAGCATCACAGGGTCCGATACTGAAGCTTTCTTT. Filled out from reference TRBV2 and TRBJ1-1, the complete variable domain reads EPEVTQTPSHQVTQMGQEVILRCVPISNHLYFYWYRQILGQKVEFLVSFYNNEISEKSEIFDDQFSVERPDGSNFTLKIRSTKLEDSAMYFCASSITGSDTEAFFGQGTRLTVV.